The sequence of this T cell receptor (beta chain) was determined in a study of neoadjuvant nivolumab and ipilimumab in lung cancer. Whole-study results and caveats: Higher pretherapy blood TCR richness went with higher resected-tumor richness. From pretherapy to surgery, tumor richness and clonality rose with dual therapy.

The method was immunoSEQ multiplex PCR; TCRdb's version includes in-frame clones alone and lacks a portion of them. This sample has roughly 34,000 clones; more than 90% occur once, and the top ten carry 2% to 2.5%. The V and J ends lost 0 bases and 8 bases respectively, with 10 bases between them. In germline, CDR1 is LNHDA, CDR2 SQIVND (reference sequence). This CDR3 region has 14 residues. Concerning this clone itself: Antigen unknown.

This specimen consisted of peripheral blood, obtained after neoadjuvant nivolumab, alone or with ipilimumab, at or shortly before surgery. This sequence originates from an adult with non-small cell lung cancer. The chain is built from TRBV19 and TRBJ2-2; D tentatively fits TRBD1 or TRBD2 (5 bases each). In DNA form, the CDR3 reads TGTGCCAGTAGTATAGATTGGGGGACGGGGGAGCTGTTTTTT. It is translated as CASSIDWGTGELFF.